Sequencing of this T cell receptor beta chain was carried out in a study of CD8 T cells in ankylosing spondylitis. The study's findings and limits: Disease-linked clones were reportedly significantly enriched in matched ankylosing spondylitis synovial fluid. Ankylosing spondylitis blood appeared to be characterized by a TCR beta motif of about 8 highly homologous variants. Before this, some motif variants had been reported in reactive arthritis synovial fluid and blood.

Libraries for TCR beta were made by quantitative 5'-RACE with molecular barcodes. TCRdb re-derived calls from the 5' RACE reads in MiXCR, one entry per CDR3 protein. The repertoire holds tens of thousands of distinct CDR3 sequences, with 30% as singletons. With V trimmed by 5 bases and J by 4 bases, 10 bases remained unmatched. Germline V gene sequence: CDR1 SGHTA, CDR2 FQGNSA. The CDR3 loop spans 17 amino acids. As concerns this clonotype: As yet, its antigen is unknown.

The receptor's source is a male donor with ankylosing spondylitis. V usage is TRBV7-2 and J usage is TRBJ2-2; 10 bases agree with TRBD2. Sequencing was done on a sample of synovial fluid, either unsorted or a sorted T cell fraction (not recorded which). The CDR3 coding sequence is TGTGCCAGCAGCACCCCGAGCGGGAGGGCGGTCACCGGGGAGCTGTTTTTT. Residues: CASSTPSGRAVTGELFF. Variable domain in full (rest from reference TRBV7-2 and TRBJ2-2): GAGVSQSPSNKVTEKGKDVELRCDPISGHTALYWYRQSLGQGLEFLIYFQGNSAPDKSGLPSDRFSAERTGGSVSTLTIQRTQQEDSAVYLCASSTPSGRAVTGELFFGEGSRLTVL.